This TCR beta chain was found in a study of cytomegalovirus exposure and HLA in healthy donors. Generated by immunoSEQ multiplex PCR, the TCRdb table keeps only in-frame clones and is missing some. The table has 200,000 to 300,000 clones, 90% seen once; the top ten hold approximately 3%. V shed 4 bases and J 2 bases; nucleotides not matched to a gene: 4. The CDR3 spans 14 residues. Germline assignment: CDR1 LGHNA and CDR2 YNFKEQ. Overall study results and limits: The majority of TCR sequences were rare, yet some public TCRs appeared in many donors.

As concerns this clone: What it recognizes is unknown.

Material: PBMCs. The sequence was collected from a woman under 40 in good health and CMV-seronegative. The chain combines TRBV4-2 with TRBJ2-7; 8 nucleotides line up with TRBD1. CDR3 sequence: CASSPGTGTYEQYF. In DNA form, the CDR3 reads TGTGCCAGCAGCCCCGGGACAGGAACCTACGAGCAGTACTTC.